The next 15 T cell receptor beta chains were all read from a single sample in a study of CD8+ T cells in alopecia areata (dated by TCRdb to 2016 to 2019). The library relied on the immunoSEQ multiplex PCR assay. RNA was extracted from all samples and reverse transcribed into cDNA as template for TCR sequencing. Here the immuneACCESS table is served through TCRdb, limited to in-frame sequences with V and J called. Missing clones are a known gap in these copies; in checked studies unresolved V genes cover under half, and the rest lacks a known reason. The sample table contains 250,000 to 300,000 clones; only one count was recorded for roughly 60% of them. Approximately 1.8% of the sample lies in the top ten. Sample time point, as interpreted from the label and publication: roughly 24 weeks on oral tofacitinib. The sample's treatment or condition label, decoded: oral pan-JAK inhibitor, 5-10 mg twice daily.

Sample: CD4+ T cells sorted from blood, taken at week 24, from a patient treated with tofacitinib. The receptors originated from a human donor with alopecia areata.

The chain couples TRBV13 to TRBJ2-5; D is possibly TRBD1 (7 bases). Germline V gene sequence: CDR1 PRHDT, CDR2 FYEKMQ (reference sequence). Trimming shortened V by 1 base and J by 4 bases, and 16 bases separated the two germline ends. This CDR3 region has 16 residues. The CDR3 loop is CASSLAGRGVPETQYF. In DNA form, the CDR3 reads TGTGCCAGCAGCTTAGCGGGCAGGGGGGTTCCAGAGACCCAGTACTTC. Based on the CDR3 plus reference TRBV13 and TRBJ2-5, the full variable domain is AAGVIQSPRHLIKEKRETATLKCYPIPRHDTVYWYQQGPGQDPQFLISFYEKMQSDKGSIPDRFSAQQFSDYHSELNMSSLELGDSALYFCASSLAGRGVPETQYFGPGTRLLVL.

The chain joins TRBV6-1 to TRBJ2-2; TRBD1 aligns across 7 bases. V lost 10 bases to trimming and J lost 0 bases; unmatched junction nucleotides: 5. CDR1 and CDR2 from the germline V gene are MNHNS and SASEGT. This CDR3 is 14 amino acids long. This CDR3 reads CATLGTANTGELFF. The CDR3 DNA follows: TGTGCCACCCTAGGGACAGCGAACACCGGGGAGCTGTTTTTT.

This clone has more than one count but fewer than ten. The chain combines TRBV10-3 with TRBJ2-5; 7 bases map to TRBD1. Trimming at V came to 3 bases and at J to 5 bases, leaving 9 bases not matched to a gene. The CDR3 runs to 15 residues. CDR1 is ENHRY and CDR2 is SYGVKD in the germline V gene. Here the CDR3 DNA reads TGTGCCATCAGTGAACTGGGACAGATGTGGGAGACCCAGTACTTC. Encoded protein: CAISELGQMWETQYF.

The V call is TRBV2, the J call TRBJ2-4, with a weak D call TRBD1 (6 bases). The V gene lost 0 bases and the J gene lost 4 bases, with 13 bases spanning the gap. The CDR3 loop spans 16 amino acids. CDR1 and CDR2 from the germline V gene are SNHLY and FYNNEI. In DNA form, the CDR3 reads TGTGCCAGCAGTGAAGCGTTACGGACAGTGAAAAACATTCAGTACTTC. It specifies CASSEALRTVKNIQYF.

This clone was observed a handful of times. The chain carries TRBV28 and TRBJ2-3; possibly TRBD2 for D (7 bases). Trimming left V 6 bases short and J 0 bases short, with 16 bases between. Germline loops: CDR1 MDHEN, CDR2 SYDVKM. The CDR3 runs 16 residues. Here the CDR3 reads CASSLPGGRSTDTQYF. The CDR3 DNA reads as TGTGCCAGCAGCCTGCCCGGGGGGCGGAGCACAGATACGCAGTATTTT.

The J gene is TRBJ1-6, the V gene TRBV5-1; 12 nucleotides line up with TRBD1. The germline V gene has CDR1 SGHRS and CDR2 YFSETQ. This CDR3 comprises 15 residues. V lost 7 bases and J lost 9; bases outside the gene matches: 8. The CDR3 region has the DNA TGCGCCAGCGGCTCCGGGACAGGGGGCAGTTCACCCCTCCACTTT. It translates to CASGSGTGGSSPLHF.

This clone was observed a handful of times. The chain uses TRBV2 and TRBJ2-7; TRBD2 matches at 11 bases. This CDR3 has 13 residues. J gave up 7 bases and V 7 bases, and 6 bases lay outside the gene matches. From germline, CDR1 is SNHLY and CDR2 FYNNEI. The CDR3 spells CASMTSGVAEQYF. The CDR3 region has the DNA TGTGCCAGCATGACTAGCGGGGTTGCAGAGCAGTACTTC.

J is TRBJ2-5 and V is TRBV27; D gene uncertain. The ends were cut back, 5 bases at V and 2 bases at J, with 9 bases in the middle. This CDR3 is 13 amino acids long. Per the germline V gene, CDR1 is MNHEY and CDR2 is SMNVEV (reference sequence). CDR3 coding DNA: TGTGCCAGCAGTACACGATTACAAGAGACCCAGTACTTC. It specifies CASSTRLQETQYF.

The CDR3 is CASSQFGNTIYF. As DNA, the CDR3 is TGCGCCAGCAGCCAATTTGGAAACACCATATATTTT. The chain has TRBV4-1 and TRBJ1-3; D remains unclear. Germline V CDR1 and CDR2: MGHRA, YSYEKL. There are 12 residues in the CDR3. V lost 2 bases to trimming and J lost 3 bases, with 2 bases between them.

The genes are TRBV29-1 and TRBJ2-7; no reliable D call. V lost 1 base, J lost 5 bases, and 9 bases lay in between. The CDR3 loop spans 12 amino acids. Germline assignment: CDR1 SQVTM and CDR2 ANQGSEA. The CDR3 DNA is TGCAGCGTTGAAGGATCCAGCCACGAGCAGTACTTC. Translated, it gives CSVEGSSHEQYF.

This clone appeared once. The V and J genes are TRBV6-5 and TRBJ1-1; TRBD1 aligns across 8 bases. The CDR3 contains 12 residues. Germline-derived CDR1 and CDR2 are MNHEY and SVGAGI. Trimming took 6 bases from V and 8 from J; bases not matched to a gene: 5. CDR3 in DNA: TGTGCCAGCAGCGGCCGACAGGGGGAAGCTTTCTTT. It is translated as CASSGRQGEAFF.

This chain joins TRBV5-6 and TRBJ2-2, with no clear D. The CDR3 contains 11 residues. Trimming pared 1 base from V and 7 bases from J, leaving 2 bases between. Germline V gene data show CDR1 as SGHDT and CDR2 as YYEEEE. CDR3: CASSLFGELFF. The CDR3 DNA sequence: TGTGCCAGCAGCTTGTTCGGGGAGCTGTTTTTT.

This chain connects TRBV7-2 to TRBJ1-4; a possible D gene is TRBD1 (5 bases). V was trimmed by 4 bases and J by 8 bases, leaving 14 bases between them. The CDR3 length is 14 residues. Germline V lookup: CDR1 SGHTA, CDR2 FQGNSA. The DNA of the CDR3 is TGTGCCAGCAGCTCGGGACCAAAGGGGGAAAAACTGTTTTTT. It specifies CASSSGPKGEKLFF.

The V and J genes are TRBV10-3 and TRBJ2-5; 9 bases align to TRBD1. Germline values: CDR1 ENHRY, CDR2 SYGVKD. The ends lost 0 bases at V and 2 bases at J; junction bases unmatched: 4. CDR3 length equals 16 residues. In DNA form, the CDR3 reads TGTGCCATCAGTGAGTCCGGGACAGGGCTTCAAGAGACCCAGTACTTC. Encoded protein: CAISESGTGLQETQYF.

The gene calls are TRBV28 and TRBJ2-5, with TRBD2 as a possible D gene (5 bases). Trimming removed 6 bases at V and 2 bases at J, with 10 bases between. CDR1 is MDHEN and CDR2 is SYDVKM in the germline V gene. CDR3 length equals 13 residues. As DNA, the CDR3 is TGTGCCAGCAGCCCTCTAGCACAAGAGACCCAGTACTTC. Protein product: CASSPLAQETQYF.